This T cell receptor (beta chain) comes out of a study of identifying expanded T cells in peripheral blood (dated by TCRdb to the late 2010s). In the study overall: Separate aliquots of the same genomic DNA pool were sequenced to produce technical replicates, and four replicates were compared in pairs.

During the collection period, no immune events, such as infections, were documented for the healthy donors. Time-dependent variance in a beta-binomial model of T-cell clone differential abundance was calibrated using healthy-donor blood repertoires as a training cohort. There were ten or so healthy donors in the training cohort, of whom 3 were female and 7 were male. Donor ages ranged from about 25 to 70 years, with an average of roughly 46 years. Whole blood was collected from each healthy donor at three time points spaced approximately 13 days apart and obtained from a commercial supplier. For immunosequencing, genomic DNA was extracted from whole blood that had not been sorted. The CDR3, from cysteine to phenylalanine, totals 17 residues. CDR3 DNA is the only sequence kept; it has 51 bases, read in frame from the first base. Here V drops 3 bases and J drops 9 bases, and the junction holds 16 bases not matched to any gene. CDR1 SGHTA and CDR2 FQGNSA were looked up in the germline V gene.

This clone was seen a single time. What antigen it recognizes has not been identified. No base quality values were provided; no much bigger clone lies one nucleotide off. Paper-wide results and their limitations: Across all healthy-donor time intervals, the beta-binomial model significantly lowered both the number of clones called differentially abundant and the false-positive rate. About 1.2 differentially abundant clones were flagged by the binomial model between technical replicates, whereas about 15 and 18 were flagged over roughly two weeks and four weeks, respectively. The authors expected that biological variance in healthy repertoires might rise further over much longer intervals, such as months to years. Variance in clone template counts between two-week samples significantly increased with total template count across all healthy donors.

TCRbeta CDR3 regions were profiled with the immunoSEQ Assay using bias-controlled multiplex PCR amplification of genomic DNA. The authors' pipeline ran thus. To quantify the absolute abundance of each unique TCRbeta CDR3 region, the sequences were collapsed and filtered. Differential abundance was assessed using a binomial (Fisher-equivalent) model and a beta-binomial model in which time-dependent variance fitted from healthy donors was added. Clones with fewer than 5 combined templates were removed, and a clone was called differentially abundant if the clone's Benjamini-Hochberg FDR was below 0.01. Beta-binomial variance was modeled as a function of total template count across the two samples using the form v = (b*log(k)+a)^2. Held by TCRdb, this immuneACCESS table contains in-frame sequences only and omits some clones. Under half of the omission traces to an unresolved V gene where checked; the cause of the rest is unknown. The V and J calls and clone size were taken over from that table, and D and trimming were inferred from the DNA. For this sample there are about 100,000 clones; roughly 91% appear just once. Around 15% of the sample rests with the top ten.

This sequence originates from a person aged 18 to 70 in good health. Sequencing input: blood. The chain is encoded by TRBV7-2 joined to TRBJ2-1, with 8 middle bases fitting TRBD1. Here the CDR3 is given as CASSFLGQGASLGEQFF. The DNA is TGTGCCAGCAGCTTCCTAGGACAGGGAGCGTCGTTAGGTGAGCAGTTCTTC.